Following are 15 T cell receptor beta chains from one sample sequenced in a study of control samples from healthy donors and cancer patients. Data came from immunoSEQ multiplex PCR; TCRdb stores just in-frame clones and leaves some out. This table holds approximately 150,000 clones, 75% to 95% found once. What was sequenced was blood. Every receptor here comes from a man between 25 and 39 years old in good health.

The genes are TRBV11-2 and TRBJ2-3, with 8 bases matching TRBD2. The CDR3 spans 15 residues. Germline-derived CDR1 and CDR2 are SGHAT and FQNNGV. Unmatched junction bases numbered 7, after V lost 2 bases and J lost 6 bases. The CDR3 region has the DNA TGTGCCAGCAGCTTATCGGCGGGGGGCATCGATACGCAGTATTTT. Amino acid sequence: CASSLSAGGIDTQYF.

This chain connects TRBV19 to TRBJ2-2; 9 positions match TRBD2. This CDR3 has 16 amino acids. V lost 3 bases to trimming and J lost 8 bases; unmatched junction nucleotides: 10. The germline CDR1 and CDR2 sequences are LNHDA and SQIVND (reference sequence). The CDR3 bases are TGTGCCAGTAGTATCAGGGGACTAGCCCTTTCGGGGGAGCTGTTTTTT. It codes for CASSIRGLALSGELFF. The variable domain in full, completed from reference TRBV19 and TRBJ2-2, reads DGGITQSPKYLFRKEGQNVTLSCEQNLNHDAMYWYRQDPGQGLRLIYYSQIVNDFQKGDIAEGYSVSREKKESFPLTVTSAQKNPTAFYLCASSIRGLALSGELFFGEGSRLTVL.

This rearrangement joins TRBV10-1 to TRBJ2-3, with 7 bases matching TRBD2. This CDR3 comprises 14 residues. V lost 2 bases and J lost 2; bases outside the gene matches: 1. In germline, CDR1 is WNHNN, CDR2 SYGVQD (reference sequence). The CDR3 sequence is CASSEAGDTDTQYF. The CDR3 DNA sequence: TGCGCCAGCAGTGAGGCGGGAGACACAGATACGCAGTATTTT.

The CDR3 DNA is TGTGCCAGCAGCCTCCGGACCGCCCCGGGGGGCCATGGCTACACCTTC. Translating gives CASSLRTAPGGHGYTF. The chain carries TRBV5-6 and TRBJ1-2; possible D gene TRBD1, 6 bases. The CDR3 contains 16 residues. V dropped 4 bases and J dropped 6 bases, with 22 bases sitting between them. Per germline, CDR1 SGHDT and CDR2 YYEEEE.

Regarding this clone: The identical CDR3 is also encoded by other nucleotide sequences in the sample. The chain uses TRBV6-1 and TRBJ1-2; D unresolved. CDR3 length equals 13 residues. V lost 2 bases to trimming and J lost 4 bases, with 8 bases between them. The V gene's germline CDR1 is MNHNS and CDR2 SASEGT. Here the CDR3 reads CASSELGGYGYTF. The CDR3 region has the DNA TGTGCCAGCAGTGAATTGGGTGGCTATGGCTACACCTTC.

This chain connects TRBV7-9 to TRBJ1-6; 10 bases line up with TRBD1. The ends lost 4 bases at V and 4 bases at J; junction bases unmatched: 4. This CDR3 is 16 amino acids long. In germline, CDR1 is SEHNR, CDR2 FQNEAQ (reference sequence). CDR3 loop: CASSWDRGGYNSPLHF. The DNA for the CDR3 is TGTGCCAGCAGCTGGGACAGGGGCGGATATAATTCACCCCTCCACTTT.

The rearrangement links TRBV6-5 to TRBJ1-2, with 7 bases fitting TRBD1. The CDR3 extends over 15 amino acids. The ends lost 5 bases at V and 3 bases at J; junction bases unmatched: 9. The germline CDR1 and CDR2 sequences are MNHEY and SVGAGI. The CDR3 DNA sequence: TGTGCCAGCAGTCCCGAGACAGGGTTAGACTATGGCTACACCTTC. It codes for CASSPETGLDYGYTF.

The chain couples TRBV7-9 to TRBJ2-3; D ambiguous. This CDR3 spans 13 amino acids. Germline values: CDR1 SEHNR, CDR2 FQNEAQ (reference sequence). Trimming stripped 3 bases from V and 2 bases from J, with 6 bases between. The CDR3 DNA is TGTGCCAGCAGCTTTCCCTCCACAGATACGCAGTATTTT. Protein product: CASSFPSTDTQYF. The full variable domain, rest sourced from reference TRBV7-9 and TRBJ2-3, is DTGVSQNPRHKITKRGQNVTFRCDPISEHNRLYWYRQTLGQGPEFLTYFQNEAQLEKSRLLSDRFSAERPKGSFSTLEIQRTEQGDSAMYLCASSFPSTDTQYFGPGTRLTVL.

The chain has TRBV7-7 and TRBJ2-1, with 10 bases identical to TRBD1. CDR1 SSHAT and CDR2 FNYEAQ come from the germline V gene (reference sequence). With V trimmed by 4 bases and J by 4 bases, 4 bases remained unmatched. This CDR3 has 15 residues. CDR3 residues: CASSSDRGPYNEQFF. The CDR3 DNA reads TGTGCCAGCAGCTCAGACAGGGGGCCTTACAATGAGCAGTTCTTC.

V is TRBV7-8 and J is TRBJ2-3; D is unresolved. The CDR3 is 13 residues long. Germline-derived CDR1 and CDR2 are SGHVS and FQNEAQ. Between the trimmed V and J ends, which lost 7 bases and 0 bases, there was a span of 8 bases. CDR3 residues: CASNPYSTDTQYF. As DNA, the CDR3 is TGTGCCAGCAATCCTTATAGCACAGATACGCAGTATTTT.

This sequence joins TRBV15 and TRBJ2-7, with 10 nucleotides matching TRBD1. The CDR3 totals 16 residues. CDR1 LNHNV and CDR2 YYDKDF come from the germline V gene (reference sequence). V gave up 5 bases and J gave up 6 bases; unmatched junction bases: 13. Written as DNA, the CDR3 is TGTGCCACCAGCCTCCGGGACAGGGGTCTTTTGCGCGAGCAGTACTTC. Protein: CATSLRDRGLLREQYF.

V gene TRBV2 combines with J gene TRBJ1-2; possible D gene TRBD1, 5 bases. This CDR3 spans 12 amino acids. Deletions cut 7 bases from V and 3 bases from J, with 9 bases between. The V gene's germline CDR1 is SNHLY and CDR2 FYNNEI. CDR3: CASIGTHYGYTF. The CDR3 DNA reads TGTGCCAGCATAGGGACCCACTATGGCTACACCTTC.

The V gene is TRBV6-6, the J gene TRBJ2-7; 12 bases agree with TRBD2. The CDR3 is 16 amino acids. V trimming: 7 bases; J trimming: 2 bases; junction bases outside the gene matches: 9. CDR1 MNHNY and CDR2 SVGAGI come from the germline V gene (reference sequence). The CDR3 DNA sequence: TGTGCCAGCAATCTAATTGGACTAGCGGGGCCCTACGAGCAGTACTTC. Translated: CASNLIGLAGPYEQYF.

V and J are TRBV19 and TRBJ1-5; no firm D call. This CDR3 region has 15 residues. The V end was cut by 2 bases, the J end by 2 bases, with 10 bases between. Germline assignment: CDR1 LNHDA and CDR2 SQIVND (reference sequence). The CDR3 DNA sequence: TGTGCCAGTAGTATAACGAATTGGGGCAATCAGCCCCAGCATTTT. It encodes CASSITNWGNQPQHF. The full variable domain, in which reference TRBV19 and TRBJ1-5 provide the parts outside the CDR3, is DGGITQSPKYLFRKEGQNVTLSCEQNLNHDAMYWYRQDPGQGLRLIYYSQIVNDFQKGDIAEGYSVSREKKESFPLTVTSAQKNPTAFYLCASSITNWGNQPQHFGDGTRLSIL.

This clone occurred a few times. The V gene is TRBV6-1, the J gene TRBJ1-3; perhaps TRBD1 as D (5 bases). Germline CDR1 reads MNHNS; CDR2 reads SASEGT. The CDR3 is 16 amino acids. V dropped 2 bases and J dropped 1 base, with 12 bases sitting between them. As DNA, the CDR3 is TGTGCCAGCAGTGAACTGGGACCGAGATCTGGAAACACCATATATTTT. This encodes CASSELGPRSGNTIYF.